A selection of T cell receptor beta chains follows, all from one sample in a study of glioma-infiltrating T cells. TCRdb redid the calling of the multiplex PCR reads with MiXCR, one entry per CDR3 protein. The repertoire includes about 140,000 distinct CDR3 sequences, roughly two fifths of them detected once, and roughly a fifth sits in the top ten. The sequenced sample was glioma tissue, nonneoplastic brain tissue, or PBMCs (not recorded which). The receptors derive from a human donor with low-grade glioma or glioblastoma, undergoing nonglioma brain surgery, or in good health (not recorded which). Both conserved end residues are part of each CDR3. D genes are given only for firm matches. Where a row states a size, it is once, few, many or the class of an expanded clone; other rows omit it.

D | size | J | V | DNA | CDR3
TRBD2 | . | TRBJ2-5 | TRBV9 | TGTGCCAGCAGCGTAGGGACTAGCGGGATAGAGACCCAGTACTTC | CASSVGTSGIETQYF
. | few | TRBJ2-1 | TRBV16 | TGTGCCAGCAGCCAAAGCTCCTACAATGAGCAGTTCTTC | CASSQSSYNEQFF
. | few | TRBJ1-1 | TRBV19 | TGTGCCACAAAGGACAGACCGAACACTGAAGCTTTCTTT | CATKDRPNTEAFF
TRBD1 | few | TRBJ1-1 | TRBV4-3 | TGCGCCAGCAGCGAAGACGAGACAGGGGGCTTGAACACTGAAGCTTTCTTT | CASSEDETGGLNTEAFF
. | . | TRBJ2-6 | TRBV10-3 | TGTGCCATCAGTAACAACCAGGGGAGTCCCCGCTCTGGGGCCAACGTCCTGACTTTC | CAISNNQGSPRSGANVLTF
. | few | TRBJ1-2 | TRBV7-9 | TGTGCCAGCAGCTTAGCGCACAGGGACGGCTACACCTTC | CASSLAHRDGYTF
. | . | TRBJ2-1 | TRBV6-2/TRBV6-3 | TGTGCCAGCAGTTACTCGATCGGGATCCCCTACAATGAGCAGTCCTTC | CASSYSIGIPYNEQSF
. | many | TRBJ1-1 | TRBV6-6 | TGTGCCAGCAGTTACACAGGAGGGACTGAAGCTTTCTTT | CASSYTGGTEAFF
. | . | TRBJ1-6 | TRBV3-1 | TGTGCCAGCAGCCAAGTTCGTTCCAATTCACCCCTCCACTTT | CASSQVRSNSPLHF
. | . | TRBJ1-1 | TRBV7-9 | TGTGCCAGCAGCCAAGACCAGGGTCCCTTTGGGTTT | CASSQDQGPFGF
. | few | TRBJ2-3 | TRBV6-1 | TGTGCCAGCAGGGTGACAGGAGACACAGATACGCAGTATTTT | CASRVTGDTDTQYF